This T cell receptor beta chain was identified during a study of blood T cells in healthy people across ages. With a J-beta primer mix and a sample-barcoded 5' primer, a second PCR ran about 7 to 12 cycles. Via MiXCR, TCRdb re-called the 5' RACE reads, giving one row per CDR3 protein. The table shows around 650,000 distinct CDR3 sequences, with about a third occurring only once. Trimming removed 5 bases at V and 0 bases at J, with 20 bases between. The CDR3 consists of 19 residues. CDR1 SEHNR and CDR2 FQNEAQ come from the germline V gene (reference sequence). This clonotype was seen at least ten times.

The sequence was obtained from a woman aged 80 or over in good health. V gene TRBV7-9 combines with J gene TRBJ2-6; possibly TRBD1 or TRBD2 for D (5 bases each). Sequencing was carried out using blood. The CDR3 DNA sequence: TGTGCCAGCAGCACGGCCGGGACCTATCGACCCTCTGGGGCCAACGTCCTGACTTTC. Its translation: CASSTAGTYRPSGANVLTF.